This passage covers 29 T cell receptor beta chains from one sample sequenced in a study of blood T cell repertoires in COVID-19. TCRdb's copy holds only in-frame clones and misses some; the assay was immunoSEQ multiplex PCR. Seen here are roughly 90,000 clones, 80% to 85% observed once, and the top ten hold approximately 34%. The source material was peripheral blood. The receptor source for this set is a woman aged 80 or older with active or convalescent COVID-19.

The chain links TRBV29-1 to TRBJ2-3; D might be TRBD2 (5 bases). CDR3 length: 13 amino acids. Per the germline V gene, CDR1 is SQVTM and CDR2 is ANQGSEA. Trimming cost V 5 bases and J 6 bases, with 15 bases left between them. The CDR3 sequence is CSVTRAPRDTQYF. In nucleotides, the CDR3 is TGCAGCGTTACGAGGGCCCCTAGGGATACGCAGTATTTT.

The chain joins TRBV5-8 to TRBJ2-5; 7 bases agree with TRBD2. The CDR3 is 15 amino acids. V trimming: 4 bases; J trimming: 2 bases; junction bases outside the gene matches: 8. Germline lookup yields CDR1 SGHTS and CDR2 YDEGEE. The CDR3 sequence: CASSPGAGWQETQYF. In DNA form, the CDR3 reads TGTGCCAGCAGCCCTGGAGCGGGGTGGCAAGAGACCCAGTACTTC.

V and J are TRBV7-9 and TRBJ1-4; TRBD1 aligns across 8 bases. The CDR3 sequence is 14 residues long. In germline, CDR1 is SEHNR, CDR2 FQNEAQ (reference sequence). J lost 8 bases, V lost 5 bases, and 7 bases had no gene match. The CDR3 loop is CASSPSYRGEKLFF. Here the CDR3 DNA reads TGTGCCAGCAGCCCCTCCTACAGGGGGGAAAAACTGTTTTTT.

This clone has more than one count but fewer than ten. The chain combines TRBV10-3 with TRBJ1-1; 9 nucleotides match TRBD1. With V trimmed by 6 bases and J by 1 base, 6 bases remained unmatched. The CDR3 runs 15 residues. Germline V CDR1 and CDR2: ENHRY, SYGVKD. CDR3 DNA sequence: TGTGCCATCAGGCGGGACAGGGAGAAGAACACTGAAGCTTTCTTT. Amino acids: CAIRRDREKNTEAFF.

This clone has a handful of counts. The chain uses TRBV9 and TRBJ2-2; no firm D call. With 0 bases removed from V and 4 bases from J, the gap between germline ends came to 4 bases. CDR1 is SGDLS and CDR2 is YYNGEE in the germline V gene. This CDR3 is 13 amino acids long. Here the CDR3 reads CASSVGSTGELFF. CDR3 coding DNA: TGTGCCAGCAGCGTAGGTAGCACCGGGGAGCTGTTTTTT.

The J gene is TRBJ1-2, the V gene TRBV4-1; 7 bases match TRBD1. Trimming took 4 bases from V and 2 from J; bases not matched to a gene: 7. This CDR3 spans 15 amino acids. Looked up from germline, CDR1 is MGHRA and CDR2 is YSYEKL. The CDR3 loop is CASSLADRANYGYTF. The DNA for the CDR3 is TGCGCCAGCAGCCTGGCTGACAGGGCCAACTATGGCTACACCTTC.

CDR3 amino acids: CASSSVGAPNTDTQYF. For the CDR3, the DNA is TGTGCCAGCAGCTCCGTGGGAGCGCCAAACACAGATACGCAGTATTTT. J is TRBJ2-3 and V is TRBV7-9, with TRBD2 as a possible D gene (5 bases). V was shortened by 4 bases and J by 2 bases, with 16 bases between the two germline ends. Germline V CDR1 and CDR2: SEHNR, FQNEAQ (reference sequence). This CDR3 contains 16 residues.

This clone occurred a few times. The V and J genes are TRBV7-2 and TRBJ2-2; 8 bases are a match to TRBD1. Germline V CDR1 and CDR2: SGHTA, FQGNSA. V was clipped by 6 bases and J by 4 bases; unmatched bases: 13. This CDR3 spans 17 amino acids. In DNA, the CDR3 is TGTGCCAGCAGTCGGGACAGGAACATGAGAGGCACCGGGGAGCTGTTTTTT. Amino acids: CASSRDRNMRGTGELFF. The complete variable domain, with remaining parts taken from reference TRBV7-2 and TRBJ2-2, reads GAGVSQSPSNKVTEKGKDVELRCDPISGHTALYWYRQSLGQGLEFLIYFQGNSAPDKSGLPSDRFSAERTGGSVSTLTIQRTQQEDSAVYLCASSRDRNMRGTGELFFGEGSRLTVL.

The gene calls are TRBV6-5 and TRBJ1-2; 8 bases fit TRBD1. The trim removed 6 bases at V and 7 bases at J, leaving 7 bases unmatched. The CDR3 consists of 13 residues. CDR1 and CDR2 (germline): MNHEY, SVGAGI. CDR3 amino acids: CASSSTGVGGYTF. In DNA, the CDR3 is TGTGCCAGCAGCTCGACAGGGGTCGGTGGCTACACCTTC.

The J gene is TRBJ2-2, the V gene TRBV7-2, with a possible D match to TRBD2 (6 bases). Germline V CDR1 and CDR2: SGHTA, FQGNSA. V gave up 6 bases and J gave up 1 base, with 9 bases separating them. The CDR3 runs 14 residues. This chain's CDR3 is CASRSGLNTGELFF. CDR3 coding DNA: TGTGCCAGCAGGTCGGGACTGAACACCGGGGAGCTGTTTTTT.

This clone appeared once. V usage is TRBV3-1 (or the pseudogene TRBV3-2) and J usage is TRBJ1-3, with TRBD1 as a possible D gene (5 bases). V lost 1 base to trimming and J lost 6 bases, with 13 bases between them. Germline V lookup: CDR1 LGHDT, CDR2 YNNKEL (reference sequence). The CDR3 extends over 15 amino acids. The CDR3 here is CASSQASGDQNTIYF. In DNA, the CDR3 is TGTGCCAGCAGCCAAGCCTCGGGGGACCAAAACACCATATATTTT.

J is TRBJ1-5 and V is TRBV6-5, with TRBD1 matching 8 bases. The CDR3 loop spans 14 amino acids. Losses at the gene ends were 0 bases for V and 6 bases for J; bases not matched to a gene: 1. Per the germline V gene, CDR1 is MNHEY and CDR2 is SVGAGI. The CDR3 spells CASSYSDRVQPQHF. The CDR3 DNA follows: TGTGCCAGCAGTTACTCGGACAGGGTTCAGCCCCAGCATTTT.

In this sample, this clone turned up a few times. The chain has TRBV7-3 and TRBJ2-6, with TRBD1 as a possible D gene (5 bases). The CDR3 covers 17 residues. Germline V gene sequence: CDR1 SGHTA, CDR2 FQGTGA. Trimming left V 3 bases short and J 0 bases short, with 12 bases between. The CDR3 protein is CASSLQGSPSGANVLTF. The DNA of the CDR3 is TGTGCCAGCAGCTTGCAGGGATCTCCCTCTGGGGCCAACGTCCTGACTTTC.

The rearrangement links TRBV28 to TRBJ2-7, with D possibly matching TRBD2 (6 bases). Germline V gene lookup returns CDR1 MDHEN and CDR2 SYDVKM. V was pared by 3 bases and J by 3 bases, with 9 bases between. The CDR3 has 13 amino acids. In DNA, the CDR3 is TGTGCCAGCAGTTTTCCGGGGGTCTACGAGCAGTACTTC. It is translated as CASSFPGVYEQYF.

This clone came up a few times. The rearrangement links TRBV3-1 (or the pseudogene TRBV3-2) to TRBJ1-1; 7 nucleotides line up with TRBD1. The CDR3 is 14 amino acids. With V trimmed by 8 bases and J by 0 bases, 6 bases remained unmatched. In germline, CDR1 is LGHDT, CDR2 YNNKEL (reference sequence). The CDR3, as DNA: TGTGCCAGCCGGGAGAGGGGGCTGAACACTGAAGCTTTCTTT. Translating gives CASRERGLNTEAFF.

The rearrangement joins TRBV7-2 to TRBJ1-1; TRBD1 is a possible D gene (5 bases). The germline V gene encodes CDR1 SGHTA and CDR2 FQGNSA. The CDR3 spans 13 residues. Trimming cost V 3 bases and J 1 base, with 6 bases left between them. As DNA, the CDR3 is TGTGCCAGCAGCTTGACAGAGAACACTGAAGCTTTCTTT. Its translation is CASSLTENTEAFF.

The chain has TRBV5-1 and TRBJ2-2; 12 bases fit TRBD2. J lost 6 bases, V lost 1 base, and 1 base had no gene match. CDR1 is SGHRS, CDR2 YFSETQ, per germline. There are 15 residues in the CDR3. CDR3 coding DNA: TGCGCCAGCAGCTTGCTAGCGGGAGGGTCCGGGGAGCTGTTTTTT. Translating gives CASSLLAGGSGELFF. Filled out from reference TRBV5-1 and TRBJ2-2, the complete variable domain reads KAGVTQTPRYLIKTRGQQVTLSCSPISGHRSVSWYQQTPGQGLQFLFEYFSETQRNKGNFPGRFSGRQFSNSRSEMNVSTLELGDSALYLCASSLLAGGSGELFFGEGSRLTVL.

The V call is TRBV24-1, the J call TRBJ1-5; D remains unclear. Deletions cut 10 bases from V and 7 bases from J, with 13 bases between. The germline V gene encodes CDR1 KGHDR and CDR2 SFDVKD. The CDR3 extends over 12 amino acids. CDR3 sequence: CATSWGGQPQHF. The CDR3 DNA follows: TGTGCCACTTCCTGGGGAGGACAGCCCCAGCATTTT.

This clone was detected a few times. DNA for the CDR3: TGTGCCAGCAGCGGGACGGCGGGACAGGCGGCTGGAAACACCATATATTTT. This codes for CASSGTAGQAAGNTIYF. This sequence joins TRBV28 and TRBJ1-3; 8 nucleotides agree with TRBD1. After removal of 6 bases from V and 2 bases from J, the junction contained 12 bases not matched to a gene. Per the germline V gene, CDR1 is MDHEN and CDR2 is SYDVKM. The CDR3 totals 17 residues.

The chain links TRBV5-1 to TRBJ1-6; D remains ambiguous. Trimming shortened V by 3 bases and J by 8 bases, and 15 bases separated the two germline ends. The CDR3 is made up of 15 amino acids. Germline V gene data show CDR1 as SGHRS and CDR2 as YFSETQ. This chain's CDR3 is CASSYRTRRDSPLHF. CDR3 in DNA: TGCGCCAGCAGCTACCGGACCCGGCGGGATTCACCCCTCCACTTT.

The genes are TRBV5-1 and TRBJ1-6, with D perhaps TRBD1 (6 bases). V dropped 0 bases and J dropped 9 bases, with 13 bases sitting between them. The CDR3 spans 15 residues. The germline gives CDR1 SGHRS, CDR2 YFSETQ. CDR3 in DNA: TGCGCCAGCAGCTTGGAGCTACAGGGAGTTTCACCCCTCCACTTT. It translates to CASSLELQGVSPLHF.

The rearrangement links TRBV5-1 to TRBJ2-5, with 16 positions matching TRBD2. Trimming took 3 bases from V and 1 from J; bases not matched to a gene: 3. This CDR3 is built from 17 residues. Germline V lookup: CDR1 SGHRS, CDR2 YFSETQ. CDR3 sequence (DNA): TGCGCCAGCAGCTGGGGACTAGCGGGGGGGATCCAAGAGACCCAGTACTTC. Residues: CASSWGLAGGIQETQYF.

V gene TRBV5-1 combines with J gene TRBJ2-1; TRBD2 aligns across 11 bases. After removal of 2 bases from V and 4 bases from J, the junction contained 2 bases not matched to a gene. CDR3 length: 15 residues. Germline V lookup: CDR1 SGHRS, CDR2 YFSETQ. The CDR3 DNA follows: TGCGCCAGCAGCTTCGTAGCGGGAGGGTACAATGAGCAGTTCTTC. Translating it yields CASSFVAGGYNEQFF.

The V and J genes are TRBV5-1 and TRBJ2-5; D possibly corresponds to TRBD1 (5 bases). Germline CDR1 and CDR2: SGHRS and YFSETQ. This CDR3 spans 14 amino acids. The V and J ends lost 0 bases and 5 bases respectively, with 11 bases between them. The CDR3 DNA follows: TGCGCCAGCAGCTTGGGTGTGGGGCAGGAGACCCAGTACTTC. It specifies CASSLGVGQETQYF.

This chain links TRBV19 with TRBJ2-1, with 8 bases aligning to TRBD2. V was pared by 3 bases and J by 3 bases, with 4 bases of the junction left unmatched. Germline values: CDR1 LNHDA, CDR2 SQIVND (reference sequence). The length of the CDR3 is 15 residues. The CDR3 reads CASSIERGSYNEQFF. The CDR3 coding sequence is TGTGCCAGTAGTATCGAGCGGGGGAGCTACAATGAGCAGTTCTTC.

The chain couples TRBV6-5 to TRBJ1-5; possibly TRBD1 for D (5 bases). V shed 9 bases and J shed 2 bases, with 11 bases lying between them. Germline V gene data show CDR1 as MNHEY and CDR2 as SVGAGI. The CDR3 spans 13 residues. CDR3 protein: CASWPRGNQPQHF. CDR3 DNA: TGTGCCAGTTGGCCCAGGGGCAATCAGCCCCAGCATTTT.

The rearrangement joins TRBV20-1 to TRBJ2-5; weak D call: TRBD2 (5 bases). Deletions cut 6 bases from V and 5 bases from J, with 10 bases between. This CDR3 contains 11 residues. Germline V gene data show CDR1 as DFQATT and CDR2 as SNEGSKA (reference sequence). The chain's CDR3 is CSAGREETQYF. The CDR3 DNA follows: TGCAGTGCCGGAAGGGAGGAGACCCAGTACTTC.

The J gene is TRBJ2-2, the V gene TRBV19; a possible D gene is TRBD1 (5 bases). The CDR3 has 19 amino acids. Looked up from germline, CDR1 is LNHDA and CDR2 is SQIVND (reference sequence). V was shortened by 3 bases and J by 2 bases, with 22 bases between the two germline ends. CDR3 amino acids: CASSILLGQGWVNTGELFF. CDR3 sequence (DNA): TGTGCCAGTAGTATCCTTCTGGGGCAGGGATGGGTTAACACCGGGGAGCTGTTTTTT.

V usage is TRBV6-2 or TRBV6-3 and J usage is TRBJ2-1; 8 bases map to TRBD1. The CDR3 loop spans 15 amino acids. Unmatched junction bases numbered 12, after V lost 0 bases and J lost 14 bases. Germline V gene lookup returns CDR1 MNHEY and CDR2 SVGEGT. CDR3 DNA sequence: TGTGCCAGCAGTTACTCGATTAAGGACAGGGTACAGGAGTTCTTC. It yields the protein CASSYSIKDRVQEFF.